This T cell receptor (beta chain) emerged from a study of blood T cell repertoires in COVID-19. Turning to the study itself: Acute and convalescent COVID-19 specimens originated in the United States, Italy and Spain.

Germline CDR1 LNHDA, CDR2 SQIVND (reference sequence). This CDR3 is built from 14 residues. Libraries were prepared by immunoSEQ multiplex PCR; TCRdb keeps only in-frame clonotypes and omits some of them. The table records some 150,000 clones, around 89% of them present only once. The sample consisted of peripheral blood. The source of this sequence is a woman aged 40-49 years with acute or convalescent COVID-19. The rearrangement uses TRBV19 and TRBJ2-3; TRBD1 agrees at 10 bases. The DNA of the CDR3 is TGTGCGACAAGGGGGACAGGGGGCACAGATACGCAGTATTTT. Amino acids: CATRGTGGTDTQYF.